This T cell receptor beta chain was documented in a study of blood T cell repertoires in COVID-19. About the study: In each case, the material was cDNA or gDNA derived from T cells, B-cell-depleted T cells, or PBMCs.

TCRdb's table, derived via immunoSEQ multiplex PCR, lists solely in-frame clones and lacks some. Of 150,000 to 200,000 clones listed, 86% were seen once; the top ten hold 0.99%. The germline V and J ends were trimmed by 0 bases and 0 bases, with 18 bases remaining between them. CDR1 and CDR2 (germline): GTSNPN, SVGIG (reference sequence). This CDR3 contains 18 residues. Specimen: peripheral blood. This rearrangement joins TRBV30 to TRBJ1-3; D remains unclear. This TCR derives from a man between 18 and 29 years old with acute or convalescent COVID-19. The CDR3 loop is CAWSVSRAPSYSGNTIYF. The CDR3 DNA is TGTGCCTGGAGTGTATCCCGAGCCCCTAGTTACTCTGGAAACACCATATATTTT.